Below, 8 T cell receptor beta chains from the same sample are listed, as sequenced in a study of blood T cell repertoires in COVID-19 (dated by TCRdb to about 2020). The method behind the library was the immunoSEQ multiplex PCR assay. As stored in TCRdb, this immuneACCESS dataset retains in-frame rearrangements with V and J assigned. A fraction of the clones does not appear; measured against another copy, unresolved V genes explain less than half of the discrepancy, and the remainder lacks a known reason. This sample is represented by approximately 150,000 clones; just over 90% of them were singletons. The ten largest clones represent roughly 4.5% of the sample. Sequencing used peripheral blood. The receptors originated from a man younger than 35 with COVID-19, enrolled during active disease.

In this sample, this clone turned up once. The CDR3 DNA reads as TGCGCCAGCAGCCACCTCAAGGGGGGACTAGATAAATACGAGCAGTACTTC. Protein: CASSHLKGGLDKYEQYF. The rearrangement uses TRBV4-1 and TRBJ2-7, with 8 positions matching TRBD2. CDR1 and CDR2 from the germline V gene are MGHRA and YSYEKL. The CDR3 has 17 amino acids. The V and J ends lost 3 bases and 4 bases, in that order; junction bases with no gene match: 14.

This CDR3 is CASSLVGGPGAEAFF. The DNA for the CDR3 is TGTGCCAGCAGCTTAGTCGGCGGACCGGGGGCTGAAGCTTTCTTT. The chain links TRBV7-9 to TRBJ1-1, with D possibly being TRBD1 (5 bases). V lost 1 base and J 6 bases, leaving 15 bases between the germline ends. Germline V gene lookup returns CDR1 SEHNR and CDR2 FQNEAQ (reference sequence). The CDR3 is 15 residues long.

The chain recombines TRBV2 with TRBJ2-7; 11 bases map to TRBD2. Germline V gene lookup returns CDR1 SNHLY and CDR2 FYNNEI. Germline trimming cut 6 bases from V and 0 bases from J; bases unmatched to any gene: 4. The CDR3 sequence is 15 residues long. CDR3 DNA sequence: TGTGCCAGCAGCGAGGGACTAGCGGACTCCTACGAGCAGTACTTC. Translation: CASSEGLADSYEQYF. Looking up the rest from reference TRBV2 and TRBJ2-7 gives the full variable domain: EPEVTQTPSHQVTQMGQEVILRCVPISNHLYFYWYRQILGQKVEFLVSFYNNEISEKSEIFDDQFSVERPDGSNFTLKIRSTKLEDSAMYFCASSEGLADSYEQYFGPGTRLTVT.

The chain employs TRBV28 and TRBJ1-1; 7 bases line up with TRBD1. V was clipped by 7 bases and J by 4 bases; unmatched bases: 6. Looked up from germline, CDR1 is MDHEN and CDR2 is SYDVKM. The CDR3 loop spans 13 amino acids. The CDR3 sequence: CASTIQGPTEAFF. CDR3 coding DNA: TGTGCCAGCACCATACAGGGGCCCACTGAAGCTTTCTTT.

The V gene is TRBV10-3, the J gene TRBJ2-7; TRBD1 might be the D (6 bases). Germline loops: CDR1 ENHRY, CDR2 SYGVKD. V lost 6 bases and J 5 bases, leaving 11 bases between the germline ends. The CDR3 spans 12 residues. CDR3 DNA: TGTGCCATCAGCCAGGGGTCCCACGAGCAGTACTTC. This sequence encodes CAISQGSHEQYF.

The chain couples TRBV7-3 to TRBJ2-2; 13 nucleotides align to TRBD2. Germline V CDR1 and CDR2: SGHTA, FQGTGA. There are 18 residues in the CDR3. Losses at the gene ends were 5 bases for V and 6 bases for J; bases not matched to a gene: 12. The CDR3 nucleotides are TGTGCCAGCAGCGGCCCCGGGACTAGCGGGAAGGCGGCCGGGGAGCTGTTTTTT. The encoded protein is CASSGPGTSGKAAGELFF.

J is TRBJ1-2 and V is TRBV6-5; possible D gene TRBD1, 5 bases. Per germline, CDR1 MNHEY and CDR2 SVGAGI. The CDR3 has 15 residues. Trimming removed 6 bases at V and 4 bases at J, with 18 bases between. For the CDR3, the DNA is TGTGCCAGCAGGGGGGGAGGGACTGCCTTCTATGGCTACACCTTC. As protein: CASRGGGTAFYGYTF.

The V call is TRBV27, the J call TRBJ2-1; 12 nucleotides match TRBD1. Germline lookup yields CDR1 MNHEY and CDR2 SMNVEV (reference sequence). The CDR3 runs 15 residues. Trimming at V came to 4 bases and at J to 7 bases, leaving 5 bases not matched to a gene. The CDR3 spells CASSWGQGAGNEQFF. The CDR3 coding sequence is TGTGCCAGCAGTTGGGGACAGGGGGCGGGAAATGAGCAGTTCTTC.